This T cell receptor (beta chain) was sequenced in a study of T cell changes during pregnancy in multiple sclerosis. A word on this clone: At the DNA level, this CDR3 is encoded by other sequences in the same sample as well.

Here immunoSEQ multiplex PCR was the method, and the copy in TCRdb shows in-frame clones only, minus some. Of 50,000 to 75,000 clones in the sample, 75% to 95% were seen once. Trimming left V 5 bases short and J 0 bases short, with 11 bases between. The CDR3 has 15 residues. CDR1 and CDR2 (germline): LNHDA, SQIVND (reference sequence). V and J are TRBV19 and TRBJ2-1; a weak D match, TRBD1 (5 bases). The clonotype originates from a female donor in good health, enrolled as a control in a pregnancy study. The specimen comprised peripheral blood, sampled in the third trimester of pregnancy. The CDR3 loop is CASSPDRSSYNEQFF. CDR3 DNA sequence: TGTGCCAGTAGTCCTGACAGAAGCTCCTACAATGAGCAGTTCTTC.